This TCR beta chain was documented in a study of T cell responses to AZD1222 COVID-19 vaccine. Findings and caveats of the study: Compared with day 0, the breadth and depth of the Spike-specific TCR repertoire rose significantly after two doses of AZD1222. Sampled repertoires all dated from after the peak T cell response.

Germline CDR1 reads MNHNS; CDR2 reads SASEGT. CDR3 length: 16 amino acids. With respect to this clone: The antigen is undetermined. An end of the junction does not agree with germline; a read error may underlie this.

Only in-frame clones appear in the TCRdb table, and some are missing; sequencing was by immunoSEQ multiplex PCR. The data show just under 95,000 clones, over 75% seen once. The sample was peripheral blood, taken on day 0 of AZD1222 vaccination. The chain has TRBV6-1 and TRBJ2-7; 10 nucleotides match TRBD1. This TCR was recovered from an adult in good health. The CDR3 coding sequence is TGTGCCAGCTGTGAACTAGGGACAGGGGCAATCTACGAGCAGTACTTC. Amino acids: CASCELGTGAIYEQYF.